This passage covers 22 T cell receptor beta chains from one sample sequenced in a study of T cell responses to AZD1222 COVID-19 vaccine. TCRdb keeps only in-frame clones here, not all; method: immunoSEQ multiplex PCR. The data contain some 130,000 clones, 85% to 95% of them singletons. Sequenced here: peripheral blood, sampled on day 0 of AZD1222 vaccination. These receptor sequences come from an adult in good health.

This CDR3 reads CASSQDADDNRYTF. CDR3 coding DNA: TGTGCCAGCAGCCAAGACGCCGATGACAATCGCTACACCTTC. J is TRBJ1-2 and V is TRBV3-1 (or the pseudogene TRBV3-2), with D uncertain. The V and J ends lost 0 bases and 9 bases respectively, with 14 bases between them. Germline V gene sequence: CDR1 LGHDT, CDR2 YNNKEL (reference sequence). The CDR3 totals 14 residues.

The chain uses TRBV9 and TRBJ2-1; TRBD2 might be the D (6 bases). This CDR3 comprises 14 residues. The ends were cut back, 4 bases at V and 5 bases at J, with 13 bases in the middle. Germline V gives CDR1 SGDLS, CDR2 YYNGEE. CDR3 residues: CASSLREYHNEQFF. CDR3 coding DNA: TGTGCCAGCAGCCTCCGGGAGTACCACAATGAGCAGTTCTTC.

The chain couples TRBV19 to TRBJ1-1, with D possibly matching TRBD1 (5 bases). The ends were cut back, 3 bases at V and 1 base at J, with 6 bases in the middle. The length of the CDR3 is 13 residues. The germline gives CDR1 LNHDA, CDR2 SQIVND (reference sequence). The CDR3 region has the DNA TGTGCCAGTAGTATGACAGCGAACACTGAAGCTTTCTTT. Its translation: CASSMTANTEAFF.

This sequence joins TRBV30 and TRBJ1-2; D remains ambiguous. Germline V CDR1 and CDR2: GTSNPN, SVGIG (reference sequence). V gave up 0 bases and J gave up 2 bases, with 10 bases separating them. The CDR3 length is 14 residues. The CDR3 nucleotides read TGTGCCTGGAGTGTAGACGCTAACAACTATGGCTACACCTTC. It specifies CAWSVDANNYGYTF. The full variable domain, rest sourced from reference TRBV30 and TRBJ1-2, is SQTIHQWPATLVQPVGSPLSLECTVEGTSNPNLYWYRQAAGRGLQLLFYSVGIGQISSEVPQNLSASRPQDRQFILSSKKLLLSDSGFYLCAWSVDANNYGYTFGSGTRLTVV.

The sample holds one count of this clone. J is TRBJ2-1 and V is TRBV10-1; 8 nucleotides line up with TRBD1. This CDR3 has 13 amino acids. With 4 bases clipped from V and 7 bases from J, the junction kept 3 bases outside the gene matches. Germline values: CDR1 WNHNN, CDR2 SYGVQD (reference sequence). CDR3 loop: CASSGRQGNEQFF. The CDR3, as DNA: TGCGCCAGCAGTGGGAGACAGGGGAATGAGCAGTTCTTC.

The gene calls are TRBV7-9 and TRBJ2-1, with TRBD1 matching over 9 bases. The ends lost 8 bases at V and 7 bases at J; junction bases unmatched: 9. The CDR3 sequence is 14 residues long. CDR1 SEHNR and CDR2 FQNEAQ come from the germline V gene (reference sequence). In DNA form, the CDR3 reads TGTGCCAGCTCCATGGTGGGGACAGGGAATGAGCAGTTCTTC. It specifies CASSMVGTGNEQFF.

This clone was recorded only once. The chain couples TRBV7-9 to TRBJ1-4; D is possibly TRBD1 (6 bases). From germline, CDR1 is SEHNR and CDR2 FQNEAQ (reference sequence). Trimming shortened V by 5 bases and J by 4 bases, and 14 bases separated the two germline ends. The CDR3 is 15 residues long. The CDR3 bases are TGTGCCAGCAGCCCCTGGACAGAGATTAATGAAAAACTGTTTTTT. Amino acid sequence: CASSPWTEINEKLFF. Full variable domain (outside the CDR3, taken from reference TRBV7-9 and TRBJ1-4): DTGVSQNPRHKITKRGQNVTFRCDPISEHNRLYWYRQTLGQGPEFLTYFQNEAQLEKSRLLSDRFSAERPKGSFSTLEIQRTEQGDSAMYLCASSPWTEINEKLFFGSGTQLSVL.

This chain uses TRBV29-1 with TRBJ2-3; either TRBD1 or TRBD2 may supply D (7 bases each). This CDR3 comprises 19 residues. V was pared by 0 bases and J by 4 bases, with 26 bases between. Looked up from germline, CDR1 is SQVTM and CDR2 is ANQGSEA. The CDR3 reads CSVEDRTFGAGTGADTQYF. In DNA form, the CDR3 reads TGCAGCGTTGAAGATCGTACATTCGGAGCGGGAACAGGGGCAGATACGCAGTATTTT.

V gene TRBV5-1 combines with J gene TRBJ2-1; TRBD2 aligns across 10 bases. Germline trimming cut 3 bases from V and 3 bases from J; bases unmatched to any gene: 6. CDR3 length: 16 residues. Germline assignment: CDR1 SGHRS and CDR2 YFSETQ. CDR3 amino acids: CASSSVGTSDYNEQFF. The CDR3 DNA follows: TGCGCCAGCAGCTCTGTCGGGACTAGCGACTACAATGAGCAGTTCTTC.

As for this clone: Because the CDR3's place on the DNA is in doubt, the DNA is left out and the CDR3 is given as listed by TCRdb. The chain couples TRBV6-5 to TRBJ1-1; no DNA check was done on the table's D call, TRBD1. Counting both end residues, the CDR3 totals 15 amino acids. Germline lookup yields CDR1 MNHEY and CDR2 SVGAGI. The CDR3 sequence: CASSSSTGWNTEAFF.

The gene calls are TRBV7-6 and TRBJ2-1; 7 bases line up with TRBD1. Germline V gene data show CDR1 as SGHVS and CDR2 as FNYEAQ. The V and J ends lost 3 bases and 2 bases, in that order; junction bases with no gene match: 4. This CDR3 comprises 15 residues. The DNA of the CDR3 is TGTGCCAGCAGCTTTGGACAGGACCCCTACAATGAGCAGTTCTTC. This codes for CASSFGQDPYNEQFF.

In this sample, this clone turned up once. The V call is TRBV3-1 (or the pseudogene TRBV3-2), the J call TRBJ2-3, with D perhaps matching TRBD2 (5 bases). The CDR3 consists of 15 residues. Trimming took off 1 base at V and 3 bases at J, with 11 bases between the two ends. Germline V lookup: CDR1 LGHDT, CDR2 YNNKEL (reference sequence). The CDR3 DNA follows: TGTGCCAGCAGCCAAGTTAGGACTCTAACAGATACGCAGTATTTT. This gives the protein CASSQVRTLTDTQYF.

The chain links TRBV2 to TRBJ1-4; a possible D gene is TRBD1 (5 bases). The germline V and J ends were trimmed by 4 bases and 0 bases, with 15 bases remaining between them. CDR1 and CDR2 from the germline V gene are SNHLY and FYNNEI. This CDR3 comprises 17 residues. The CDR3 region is CASSARGKTATNEKLFF. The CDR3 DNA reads TGTGCCAGCAGTGCCCGGGGGAAGACTGCAACTAATGAAAAACTGTTTTTT.

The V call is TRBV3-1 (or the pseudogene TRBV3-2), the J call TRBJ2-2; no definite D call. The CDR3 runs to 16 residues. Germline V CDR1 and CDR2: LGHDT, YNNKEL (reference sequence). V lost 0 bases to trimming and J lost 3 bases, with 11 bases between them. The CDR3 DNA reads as TGTGCCAGCAGCCAAGAACCAGAAACAGACACCGGGGAGCTGTTTTTT. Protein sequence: CASSQEPETDTGELFF.

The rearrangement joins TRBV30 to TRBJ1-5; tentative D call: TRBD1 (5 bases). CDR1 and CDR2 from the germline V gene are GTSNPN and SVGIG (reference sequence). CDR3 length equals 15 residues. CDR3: CAMTGGLLSNQPQHF. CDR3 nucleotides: TGTGCTATGACGGGGGGGTTGTTAAGCAATCAGCCCCAGCATTTT.

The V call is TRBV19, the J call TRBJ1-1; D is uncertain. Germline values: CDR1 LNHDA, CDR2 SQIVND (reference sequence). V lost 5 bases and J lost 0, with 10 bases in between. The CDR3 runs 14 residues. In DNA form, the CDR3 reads TGTGCCAGTAGTCCCCCGGGAATGAACACTGAAGCTTTCTTT. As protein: CASSPPGMNTEAFF.

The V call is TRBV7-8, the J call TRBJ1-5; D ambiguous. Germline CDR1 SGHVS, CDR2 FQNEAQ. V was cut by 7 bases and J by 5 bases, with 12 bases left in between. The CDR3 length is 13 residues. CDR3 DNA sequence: TGTGCCAGCACCAAACACAGAGATCAGCCCCAGCATTTT. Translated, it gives CASTKHRDQPQHF.

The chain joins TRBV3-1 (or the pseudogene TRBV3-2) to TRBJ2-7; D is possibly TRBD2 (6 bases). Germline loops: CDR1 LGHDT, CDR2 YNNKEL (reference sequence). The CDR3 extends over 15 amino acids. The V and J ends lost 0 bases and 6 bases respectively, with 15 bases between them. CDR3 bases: TGTGCCAGCAGCCAAGACAGCCTAGCGAATCGCGAGCAGTACTTC. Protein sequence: CASSQDSLANREQYF.

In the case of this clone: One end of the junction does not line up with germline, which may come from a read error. The chain's CDR3 is CASSQDYGGGSTNF. The CDR3 DNA follows: TGTGCCAGCAGCCAAGACTATGGTGGGGGTTCGACTAACTTC. The chain links TRBV4-2 to TRBJ2-7; D is tentatively TRBD1 or TRBD2 (5 bases each). The CDR3 contains 14 residues. CDR1 LGHNA and CDR2 YNFKEQ come from the germline V gene.

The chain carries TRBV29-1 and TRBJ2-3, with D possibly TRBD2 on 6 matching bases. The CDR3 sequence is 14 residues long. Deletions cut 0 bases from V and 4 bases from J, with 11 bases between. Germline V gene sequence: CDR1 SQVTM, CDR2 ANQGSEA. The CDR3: CSVEDGGFADTQYF. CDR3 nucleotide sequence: TGCAGCGTTGAAGATGGAGGGTTTGCAGATACGCAGTATTTT.

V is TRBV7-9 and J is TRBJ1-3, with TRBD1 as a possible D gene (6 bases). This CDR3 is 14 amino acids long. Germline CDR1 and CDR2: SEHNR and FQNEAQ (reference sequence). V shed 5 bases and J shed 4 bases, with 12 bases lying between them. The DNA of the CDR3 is TGTGCCAGCAGCCTTGGACAGCGAGGAAACACCATATATTTT. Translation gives CASSLGQRGNTIYF.

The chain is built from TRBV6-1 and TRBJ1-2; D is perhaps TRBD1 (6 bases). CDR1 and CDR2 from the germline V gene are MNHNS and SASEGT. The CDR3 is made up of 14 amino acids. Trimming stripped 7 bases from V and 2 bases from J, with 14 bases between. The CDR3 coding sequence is TGTGCCAGCAACCCCGGGGGCAGGAACTATGGCTACACCTTC. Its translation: CASNPGGRNYGYTF.